This entry lists 4 T cell receptor beta chains sequenced from one sample in a study of T cells after yellow fever vaccination. In TCRdb, the 5' RACE reads were re-called with MiXCR into one record per CDR3 protein. The sample lists roughly 330,000 distinct CDR3 sequences, approximately 4.2% seen once, with approximately 25% in the top ten. The input for sequencing was PBMCs, taken 5 days after the yellow fever booster vaccination. The receptor source for this set is a man between 18 and 29 years old who received the YFV17D yellow fever vaccine.

This clonotype was counted only a few times. This rearrangement joins TRBV7-2 to TRBJ2-6; tentative D call: TRBD1 (6 bases). Germline CDR1 is SGHTA and CDR2 is FQGNSA. V lost 5 bases, J lost 0 bases, and 17 bases lay in between. This CDR3 is 18 amino acids long. CDR3 in amino acids: CASSLARQALSGANVLTF. The CDR3 region has the DNA TGTGCCAGCAGCCTGGCGAGACAGGCCCTCTCTGGGGCCAACGTCCTGACTTTC.

This clonotype was counted a few times. This chain uses TRBV2 with TRBJ1-5; 12 nucleotides match TRBD1. The trim removed 6 bases at V and 4 bases at J, leaving 4 bases unmatched. In germline, CDR1 is SNHLY, CDR2 FYNNEI. This CDR3 spans 15 amino acids. The CDR3 DNA sequence: TGTGCCAGCAGAGGGACAGGGGGCGCGAATCAGCCCCAGCATTTT. Amino acids: CASRGTGGANQPQHF. The complete variable domain, with remaining parts taken from reference TRBV2 and TRBJ1-5, reads EPEVTQTPSHQVTQMGQEVILRCVPISNHLYFYWYRQILGQKVEFLVSFYNNEISEKSEIFDDQFSVERPDGSNFTLKIRSTKLEDSAMYFCASRGTGGANQPQHFGDGTRLSIL.

The chain joins TRBV7-9 to TRBJ1-2; no definite D call. The CDR3 extends over 11 amino acids. V lost 5 bases to trimming and J lost 8 bases, with 9 bases between them. Germline loops: CDR1 SEHNR, CDR2 FQNEAQ (reference sequence). The CDR3 nucleotides read TGTGCCAGCAGCATTGAGACAGGCTACACCTTC. Translation: CASSIETGYTF.

This clonotype was observed many times. The chain uses TRBV14 and TRBJ1-1; D gene uncertain. CDR1 and CDR2 from the germline V gene are SGHDN and FVKESK. The CDR3 sequence is 13 residues long. V lost 3 bases and J 0 bases, leaving 5 bases between the germline ends. The CDR3 DNA sequence: TGTGCCAGCAGCCAGGGTATGAACACTGAAGCTTTCTTT. Its protein product is CASSQGMNTEAFF. Full variable domain (rest looked up from reference TRBV14 and TRBJ1-1): EAGVTQFPSHSVIEKGQTVTLRCDPISGHDNLYWYRRVMGKEIKFLLHFVKESKQDESGMPNNRFLAERTGGTYSTLKVQPAELEDSGVYFCASSQGMNTEAFFGQGTRLTVV.